These T cell receptor beta chains were read from a single sample in a study of shared clonotypes between healthy human individuals. Assay: immunoSEQ multiplex PCR; the TCRdb copy retains only in-frame clones and omits some. This table has fewer than 3 million clones, 80% to 95% appearing once. The sequenced sample consisted of naive CD4+ T cells from PBMCs. These receptor sequences come from a man aged 18 to 30 in good health. Some clones in this sample may be carry-over from other donors' samples. The CDR3 runs from the conserved cysteine through the conserved F or W. The order of the fields is clone size, J gene, V gene, D gene, CDR3 DNA, CDR3 protein. The D gene is left open where the match is weak. Not all rows give a size; the values are once, few, many and, for expanded clones, a class.

>.|TRBJ2-5|TRBV5-1|TRBD2
TGCGCCAGCAGCTTGGACATTGGGACTAGCGGGGGGCGGGAGACCCAGTACTTC
CASSLDIGTSGGRETQYF
>.|TRBJ1-5|TRBV10-3|.
TGTGCCATCAGTGAGAGGTGGCGTGTTCAGCCCCAGCATTTT
CAISERWRVQPQHF
>.|TRBJ2-1|TRBV18|.
TGTGCCAGCTCACCCGACAGGACCCGGTACAATGAGCAGTTCTTC
CASSPDRTRYNEQFF
>few|TRBJ1-1|TRBV10-3|.
TGTGCCATCAGTGAGCCCGGGGGAAACACTGAAGCTTTCTTT
CAISEPGGNTEAFF
>.|TRBJ2-1|TRBV27|.
TGTGCCAGCAGTGCTCCCCCGAGCGAGCAGTTCTTC
CASSAPPSEQFF
>.|TRBJ1-1|TRBV23-1|.
TGCGCCAGCAGTCAATGTCCCCCACAGGGGAACACTGAAGCTTTCTTT
CASSQCPPQGNTEAFF
>.|TRBJ2-1|TRBV11-2|TRBD1
TGTGCCAGCAGGGAGACAGGGCGCAATGAGCAGTTCTTC
CASRETGRNEQFF
>.|TRBJ1-4|TRBV28|.
TGTGCCAGCAACGGCGGCACGGGGGGCGAAAAACTGTTTTTT
CASNGGTGGEKLFF
>.|TRBJ2-1|TRBV11-2|.
TGTGCCAGCAGCTTAGGTCCCGATACAGATGAGCAGTTCTTC
CASSLGPDTDEQFF
>.|TRBJ1-2|TRBV28|.
TGTGCCAGCAACCCGCCCGGGGTACGTGGAGGCTACACCTTC
CASNPPGVRGGYTF
>.|TRBJ1-5|TRBV18|.
TGTGCCAGCTCACCAGGTAGCCTGAATAGCAATCAGCCCCAGCATTTT
CASSPGSLNSNQPQHF
>.|TRBJ1-4|TRBV6-5|TRBD1
TGTGCCAGCAGCCAAGACAGGGGCTTTGAAAAACTGTTTTTT
CASSQDRGFEKLFF
>.|TRBJ2-5|TRBV6-5|TRBD1
TGTGCCAGCAGGCCGGGACAGCAAGAGACCCAGTACTTC
CASRPGQQETQYF
>once|TRBJ1-1|TRBV6-5|TRBD1
TGTGCCAGCAGGGGGACAGGGCGGAACACTGAAGCTTTCTTT
CASRGTGRNTEAFF
>.|TRBJ1-1|TRBV5-1|.
TGCGCCAGCAGCTTGAGTCCGGGGCTGAACACTGAAGCTTTCTTT
CASSLSPGLNTEAFF
>once|TRBJ1-1|TRBV29-1|.
TGCAGCGGGGCGCGGGGGTTGAACACTGAAGCTTTCTTT
CSGARGLNTEAFF
>.|TRBJ1-2|TRBV7-8|.
TGTGCCAGCAATACGGGGGACTATGGCTACACCTTC
CASNTGDYGYTF
>.|TRBJ2-2|TRBV7-8|.
TGTGCCAGCAGCTTTCGACGGGGGGCCACCGGGGAGCTGTTTTTT
CASSFRRGATGELFF
>once|TRBJ2-7|TRBV25-1|TRBD2
TGTGCCAGCAGTGACTCGCCCGGGACTAGCAGCGCCTACGAGCAGTACTTC
CASSDSPGTSSAYEQYF
>.|TRBJ2-3|TRBV7-3|TRBD2
TGTGCCAGCAGCCCTTCACTAGCGGGAGTGACAGATACGCAGTATTTT
CASSPSLAGVTDTQYF
>.|TRBJ2-7|TRBV9|.
TGTGCCAGCAGCCAAGGGCCAGGAGCCTACGAGCAGTACTTC
CASSQGPGAYEQYF
>few|TRBJ1-2|TRBV28|.
TGTGCCACCTTCCTCCAGGGCATGAGTGGCTACACCTTC
CATFLQGMSGYTF
>.|TRBJ2-7|TRBV5-1|TRBD1
TGCGCCAGCAGCCCTGGACAGGGGGCAGGTTACGAGCAGTACTTC
CASSPGQGAGYEQYF
>once|TRBJ2-2|TRBV9|TRBD2
TGTGCCAGCAGCGCCCGGACTAGCGGGAGGGTGGGTACCGGGGAGCTGTTTTTT
CASSARTSGRVGTGELFF
>.|TRBJ1-1|TRBV5-1|.
TGCGCCAGCAGCTTGGATTCCCTGAACACTGAAGCTTTCTTT
CASSLDSLNTEAFF
>.|TRBJ2-3|TRBV10-3|TRBD2
TGTGCCAGTAGACTAGCGGGATTGACAGATACGCAGTATTTT
CASRLAGLTDTQYF
>.|TRBJ2-2|TRBV6-1|TRBD2
TGTGCCAGCTGCGGGGGATGGGGCACCGGGGAGCTGTTTTTT
CASCGGWGTGELFF
>.|TRBJ2-5|TRBV7-9|TRBD1
TGTGCCAGCAGCTTACCCAGGGGGCAAGAGACCCAGTACTTC
CASSLPRGQETQYF
>.|TRBJ1-2|TRBV6-6|.
TGTGCCGCCAAAACCCCTCGGCGGTCTAACTATGGCTACACCTTC
CAAKTPRRSNYGYTF
>.|TRBJ2-5|TRBV15|.
TGTGCCACCAGCGAGGGGGGCCAAGAGACCCAGTACTTC
CATSEGGQETQYF
>.|TRBJ2-7|TRBV9|TRBD2
TGTGCCAGCAGCGTAGGGGTAGCGGGAGGCTCCTACGAGCAGTACTTC
CASSVGVAGGSYEQYF
>.|TRBJ1-2|TRBV4-2|TRBD1
TGTGCCAGCAGCCGAGAGGGACAGGAAAACTATGGCTACACCTTC
CASSREGQENYGYTF
>once|TRBJ2-7|TRBV7-9|TRBD1
TGTGCCAGCAGCTTCTCAGGGGGCTATTACGAGCAGTACTTC
CASSFSGGYYEQYF
>.|TRBJ2-3|TRBV4-1|TRBD2
TGCGCCAGCAGCCAAGCCCCGACTAGCGGGATCACAGATACGCAGTATTTT
CASSQAPTSGITDTQYF
>.|TRBJ2-7|TRBV28|.
TGTGCCAGCGGGGGGACCTCCGTCGAGCAGTACTTC
CASGGTSVEQYF
>once|TRBJ1-1|TRBV4-3|.
TGCGCCAGCAGCCCCACACAGGGTAGTACGGCGAACACTGAAGCTTTCTTT
CASSPTQGSTANTEAFF
>.|TRBJ1-1|TRBV6-1|.
TGTGCCAGCAGTGGTGAGTCTAGTGCTTTCTTT
CASSGESSAFF
>.|TRBJ2-3|TRBV18|.
TGTGCCAGCTCACCACCAACGGATACGCAGTATTTT
CASSPPTDTQYF
>many|TRBJ2-3|TRBV5-4|.
TGTGCCAGCAGTACGATGGGCGGAGATACGCAGTATTTT
CASSTMGGDTQYF
>.|TRBJ2-2|TRBV5-4|.
TGTGCCAGCAGCCGAAAACAGGGATCTTACACCGGGGAGCTGTTTTTT
CASSRKQGSYTGELFF
>once|TRBJ2-3|TRBV27|.
TGTGCCAGCAGTTGGGACCCGGGCGCAGATACGCAGTATTTT
CASSWDPGADTQYF
>.|TRBJ1-5|TRBV19|TRBD1
TGTGCCAGTATCACGGACAGGTGGAGCAATCAGCCCCAGCATTTT
CASITDRWSNQPQHF
>.|TRBJ1-5|TRBV7-2|TRBD1
TGTGCCAGCAGCATGACAGGGGGCAGGCAGCCCCAGCATTTT
CASSMTGGRQPQHF
>.|TRBJ1-2|TRBV30|TRBD1
TGTGCCTATCCCGTGGACAGGAGGGGTGGCTACACCTTC
CAYPVDRRGGYTF
>.|TRBJ2-3|TRBV5-4|TRBD2
TGTGCCAGCAGCCGGGGGGGGAACGGACTACCCGACACAGATACGCAGTATTTT
CASSRGGNGLPDTDTQYF
>.|TRBJ2-3|TRBV5-4|TRBD1
TGTGCCAGCAGCTTGAGACAGGGCGGCACAGATACGCAGTATTTT
CASSLRQGGTDTQYF
>.|TRBJ2-5|TRBV5-1|TRBD2
TGCGCCAGCAGCTTGGTCATAGCGGGGAACCAAGAGACCCAGTACTTC
CASSLVIAGNQETQYF
>.|TRBJ1-1|TRBV29-1|.
TGCAGCGTTGCAGGGGCCTCTGAAGCTTTCTTT
CSVAGASEAFF
>once|TRBJ1-1|TRBV30|.
TGTGCCTGGAGTGTACTTAACCCCCGGAACACTGAAGCTTTCTTT
CAWSVLNPRNTEAFF
>.|TRBJ2-3|TRBV25-1|.
TGTGCCAGCAACAGAAAGGGGTCAGCCTGGATGGATACGCAGTATTTT
CASNRKGSAWMDTQYF
>.|TRBJ1-5|TRBV9|.
TGTGCCAGCAGCCGGGAGGGCAGGGGATATAGCAATCAGCCCCAGCATTTT
CASSREGRGYSNQPQHF
>.|TRBJ2-1|TRBV10-2|.
TGCGCCAGCAGTGAGTCGGCCAGGAGATCCTACAATGAGCAGTTCTTC
CASSESARRSYNEQFF
>.|TRBJ1-1|TRBV28|.
TGTGCCAGCAGTTTTTACTCCGGGCAGATTCTTCGGGCTTTCTTT
CASSFYSGQILRAFF
>.|TRBJ2-7|TRBV5-1|.
TGCGCCAGCGGGGACGGGTACGAGCAGTACTTC
CASGDGYEQYF
>.|TRBJ2-3|TRBV5-1|.
TGCGCCAGCAGCCCGACCTTAGATACGCAGTATTTT
CASSPTLDTQYF
>.|TRBJ2-3|TRBV9|.
TGTGCCAGCAGCGTAGAGGGCAGGAGCACAGATACGCAGTATTTT
CASSVEGRSTDTQYF
>.|TRBJ2-7|TRBV5-1|TRBD1
TGCGCCAGCAGCATAGATCCGGGACAGGGGCGGAACGAGCAGTACTTC
CASSIDPGQGRNEQYF